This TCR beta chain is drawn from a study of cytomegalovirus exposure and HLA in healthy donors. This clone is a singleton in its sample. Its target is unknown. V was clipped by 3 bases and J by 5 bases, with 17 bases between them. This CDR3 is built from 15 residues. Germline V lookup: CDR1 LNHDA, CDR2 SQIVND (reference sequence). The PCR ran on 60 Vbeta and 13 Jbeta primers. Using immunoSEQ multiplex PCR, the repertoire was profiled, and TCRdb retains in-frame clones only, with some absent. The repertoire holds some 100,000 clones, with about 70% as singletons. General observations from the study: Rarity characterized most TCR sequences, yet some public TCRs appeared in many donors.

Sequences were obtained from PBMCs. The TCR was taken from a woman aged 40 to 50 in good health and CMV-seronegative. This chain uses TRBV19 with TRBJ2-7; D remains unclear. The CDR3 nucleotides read TGTGCCAGTAGTATGAGGATGGCTCTTACCAACGAGCAGTACTTC. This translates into CASSMRMALTNEQYF.